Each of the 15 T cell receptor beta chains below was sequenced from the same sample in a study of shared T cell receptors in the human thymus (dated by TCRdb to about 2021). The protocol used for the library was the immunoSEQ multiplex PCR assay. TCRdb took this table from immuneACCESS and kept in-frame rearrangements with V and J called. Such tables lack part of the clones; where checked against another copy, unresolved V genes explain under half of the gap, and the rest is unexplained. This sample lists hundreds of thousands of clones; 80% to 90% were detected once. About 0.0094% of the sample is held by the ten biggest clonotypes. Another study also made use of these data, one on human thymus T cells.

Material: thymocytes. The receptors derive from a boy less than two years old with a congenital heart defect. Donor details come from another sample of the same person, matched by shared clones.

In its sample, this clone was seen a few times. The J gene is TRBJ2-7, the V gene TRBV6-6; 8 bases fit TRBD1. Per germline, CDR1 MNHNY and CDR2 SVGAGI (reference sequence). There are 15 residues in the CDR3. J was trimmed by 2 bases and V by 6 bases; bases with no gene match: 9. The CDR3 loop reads CASSLGQVLPYEQYF. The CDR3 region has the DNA TGTGCCAGCAGCTTGGGACAGGTCCTTCCCTACGAGCAGTACTTC.

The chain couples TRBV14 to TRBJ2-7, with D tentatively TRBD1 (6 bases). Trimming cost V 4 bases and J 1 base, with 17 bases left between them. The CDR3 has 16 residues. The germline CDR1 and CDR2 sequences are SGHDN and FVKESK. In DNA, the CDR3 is TGTGCCAGCAGCCGGACAGTGGATAACGATTCCTACGAGCAGTACTTC. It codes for CASSRTVDNDSYEQYF.

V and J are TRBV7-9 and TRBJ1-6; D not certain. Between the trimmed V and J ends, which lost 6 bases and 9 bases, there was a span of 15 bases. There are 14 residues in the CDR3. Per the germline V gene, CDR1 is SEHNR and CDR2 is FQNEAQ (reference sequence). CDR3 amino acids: CASRTREPLSPLHF. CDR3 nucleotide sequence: TGTGCCAGCAGGACAAGAGAACCCCTTTCACCCCTCCACTTT. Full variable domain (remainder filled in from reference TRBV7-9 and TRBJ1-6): DTGVSQNPRHKITKRGQNVTFRCDPISEHNRLYWYRQTLGQGPEFLTYFQNEAQLEKSRLLSDRFSAERPKGSFSTLEIQRTEQGDSAMYLCASRTREPLSPLHFGNGTRLTVT.

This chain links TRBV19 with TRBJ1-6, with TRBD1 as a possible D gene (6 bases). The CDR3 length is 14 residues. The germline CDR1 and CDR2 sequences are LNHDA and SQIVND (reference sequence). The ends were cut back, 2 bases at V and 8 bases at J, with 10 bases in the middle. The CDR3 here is CASSILGGYSPLHF. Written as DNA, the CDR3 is TGTGCCAGTAGTATATTAGGGGGTTATTCACCCCTCCACTTT.

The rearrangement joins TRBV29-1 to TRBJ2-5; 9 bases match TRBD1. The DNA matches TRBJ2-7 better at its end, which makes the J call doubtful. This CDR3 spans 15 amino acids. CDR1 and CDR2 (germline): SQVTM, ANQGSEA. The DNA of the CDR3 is TGCAGCGTTAATAGGCCGGGACAGGGTTCCTACGAGCAGTACTTC. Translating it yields CSVNRPGQGSYEQYF.

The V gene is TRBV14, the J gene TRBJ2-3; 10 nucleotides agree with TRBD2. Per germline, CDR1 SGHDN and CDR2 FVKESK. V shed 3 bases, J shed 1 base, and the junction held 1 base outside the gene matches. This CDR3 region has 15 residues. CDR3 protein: CASSHLAGGTDTQYF. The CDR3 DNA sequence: TGTGCCAGCAGCCACCTAGCGGGAGGCACAGATACGCAGTATTTT.

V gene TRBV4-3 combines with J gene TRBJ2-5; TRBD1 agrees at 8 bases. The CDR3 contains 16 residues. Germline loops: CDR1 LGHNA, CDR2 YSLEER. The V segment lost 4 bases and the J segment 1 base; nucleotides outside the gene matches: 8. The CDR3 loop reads CASSRQGTPSQETQYF. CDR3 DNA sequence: TGCGCCAGCAGCCGACAGGGGACTCCCTCCCAAGAGACCCAGTACTTC.

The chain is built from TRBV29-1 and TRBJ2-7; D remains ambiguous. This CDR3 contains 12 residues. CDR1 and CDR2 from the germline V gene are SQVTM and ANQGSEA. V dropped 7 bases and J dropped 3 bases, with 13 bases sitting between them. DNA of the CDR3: TGCAGCGACGCTAGACCTCTCTACGAGCAGTACTTC. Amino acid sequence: CSDARPLYEQYF.

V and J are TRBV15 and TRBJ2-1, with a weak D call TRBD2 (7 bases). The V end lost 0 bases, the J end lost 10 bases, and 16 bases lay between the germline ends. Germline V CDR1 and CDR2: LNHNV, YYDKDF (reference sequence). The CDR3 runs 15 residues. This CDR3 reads CATSRDLREGGEQFF. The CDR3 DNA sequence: TGTGCCACCAGCAGAGATCTGAGGGAGGGGGGGGAGCAGTTCTTC.

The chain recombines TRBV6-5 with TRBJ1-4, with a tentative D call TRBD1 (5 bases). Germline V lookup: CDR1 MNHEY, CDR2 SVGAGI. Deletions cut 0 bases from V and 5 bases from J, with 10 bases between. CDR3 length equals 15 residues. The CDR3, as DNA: TGTGCCAGCAGTTACTCGAAGGCAGGGAATGAAAAACTGTTTTTT. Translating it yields CASSYSKAGNEKLFF.

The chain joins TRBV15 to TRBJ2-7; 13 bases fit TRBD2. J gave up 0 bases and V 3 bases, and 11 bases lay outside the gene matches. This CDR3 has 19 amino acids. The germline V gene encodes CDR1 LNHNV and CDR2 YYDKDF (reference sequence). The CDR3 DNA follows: TGTGCCACCAGCAGCCCACACGGGACTAGCGGGAAGAGCTCCTACGAGCAGTACTTC. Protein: CATSSPHGTSGKSSYEQYF.

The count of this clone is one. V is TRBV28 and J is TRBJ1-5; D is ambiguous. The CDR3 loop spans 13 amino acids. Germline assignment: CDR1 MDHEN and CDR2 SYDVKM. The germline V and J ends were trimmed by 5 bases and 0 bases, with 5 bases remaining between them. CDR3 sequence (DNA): TGTGCCAGCAGTGTTCATAGCAATCAGCCCCAGCATTTT. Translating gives CASSVHSNQPQHF.

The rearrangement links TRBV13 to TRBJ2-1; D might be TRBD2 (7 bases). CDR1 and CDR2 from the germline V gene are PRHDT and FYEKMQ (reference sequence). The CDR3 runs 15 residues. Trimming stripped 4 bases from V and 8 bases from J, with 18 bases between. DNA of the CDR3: TGTGCCAGCAGCTACCCGGGGGGCAGAACGGATGAGCAGTTCTTC. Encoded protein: CASSYPGGRTDEQFF.

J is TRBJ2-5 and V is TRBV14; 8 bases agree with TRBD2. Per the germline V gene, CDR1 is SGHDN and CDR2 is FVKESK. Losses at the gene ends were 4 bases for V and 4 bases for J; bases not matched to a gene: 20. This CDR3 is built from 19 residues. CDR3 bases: TGTGCCAGCAGCCTCCCTGGCCGAGGACTAGCCCGATTTAGAGAGACCCAGTACTTC. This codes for CASSLPGRGLARFRETQYF.

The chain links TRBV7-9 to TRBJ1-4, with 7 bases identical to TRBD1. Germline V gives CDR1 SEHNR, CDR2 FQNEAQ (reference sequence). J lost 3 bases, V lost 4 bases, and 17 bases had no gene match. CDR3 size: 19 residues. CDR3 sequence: CASSSTSTEDRKPNEKLFF. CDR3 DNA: TGTGCCAGCAGCTCCACCTCAACCGAGGACAGGAAGCCTAATGAAAAACTGTTTTTT.